This T cell receptor (beta chain) was captured by sequencing in a study of OX40 agonist ivuxolimab in advanced cancers. Study outcomes and limitations: Expanded clones tended on average to be more numerous among CD8+ T cells than CD4+. Partial responders dosed at 0.1-3.0 mg/kg displayed clonal expansion ranking among the lowest.

With respect to this clone: Antigen specificity is unknown.

Libraries were prepared by immunoSEQ multiplex PCR; TCRdb keeps only in-frame clonotypes and omits some of them. The sample holds more than 20,000 clones, around four fifths seen once. CDR1 MNHEY and CDR2 SVGAGI come from the germline V gene. J gave up 3 bases and V 6 bases, and 7 bases lay outside the gene matches. The CDR3 extends over 15 amino acids. This clonotype originated in an adult with an advanced solid tumor such as melanoma, head and neck, liver or kidney cancer. Sequencing used CD4+ or CD8+ T cells sorted from blood, obtained in a trial of the OX40 agonist ivuxolimab. The V gene is TRBV6-5, the J gene TRBJ1-3, with 8 positions matching TRBD1. CDR3 protein: CASRMTTGDGNTIYF. CDR3 bases: TGTGCCAGCAGGATGACGACAGGGGATGGAAACACCATATATTTT.